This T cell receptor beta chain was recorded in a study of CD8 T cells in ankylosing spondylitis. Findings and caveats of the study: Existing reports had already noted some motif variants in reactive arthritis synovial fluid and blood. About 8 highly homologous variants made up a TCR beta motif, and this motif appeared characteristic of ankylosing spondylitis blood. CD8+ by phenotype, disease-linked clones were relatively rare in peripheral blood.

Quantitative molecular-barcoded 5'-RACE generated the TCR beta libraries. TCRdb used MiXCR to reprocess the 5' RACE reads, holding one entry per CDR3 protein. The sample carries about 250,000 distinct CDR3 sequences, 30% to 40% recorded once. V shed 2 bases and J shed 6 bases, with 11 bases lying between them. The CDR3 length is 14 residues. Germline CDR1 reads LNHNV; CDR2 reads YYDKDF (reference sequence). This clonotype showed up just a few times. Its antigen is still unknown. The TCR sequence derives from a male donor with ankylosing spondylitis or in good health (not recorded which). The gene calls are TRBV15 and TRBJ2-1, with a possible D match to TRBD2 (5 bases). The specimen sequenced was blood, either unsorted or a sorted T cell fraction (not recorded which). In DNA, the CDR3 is TGTGCCACCAGCAGACCCGGGAACCTCAATGAGCAGTTCTTC. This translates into CATSRPGNLNEQFF.